A selection of T cell receptor beta chains follows, all from one sample in a study of cytomegalovirus exposure and HLA in healthy donors. Assay: immunoSEQ multiplex PCR; the TCRdb copy retains only in-frame clones and omits some. The repertoire holds around 100,000 clones, with roughly 94% as singletons. The sample consisted of PBMCs. These receptors were collected from a woman aged 18-29 years in good health and CMV-seronegative. The CDR3 runs from the conserved cysteine through the conserved F or W. The order of the fields is CDR3 length, V gene, clone size, CDR3 protein. Part of the rows lack a size; the others show once, few, many or a class for expanded clones.

length: 13
V: TRBV5-8
size: NA
CDR3: CASSLPFGQEQFF

length: 13
V: TRBV5-4
size: NA
CDR3: CASWIRGQETQYF

length: 16
V: TRBV10-2
size: once
CDR3: CASSELGGGRRDEQFF

length: 13
V: TRBV6-5
size: NA
CDR3: CASSYSTYNEQFF

length: 17
V: TRBV4-2
size: once
CDR3: CASSQSRLAGVEETQYF

length: 15
V: TRBV19
size: once
CDR3: CASTSQGGLSYEQYF

length: 14
V: TRBV9
size: NA
CDR3: CASSPRTGNYEQYF

length: 15
V: TRBV21-1
size: NA
CDR3: CASSTNEFLAYEQYF

length: 12
V: TRBV29-1
size: NA
CDR3: CSVSDRAYGYTF

length: 13
V: TRBV14
size: NA
CDR3: CASSQYLHGELFF

length: 20
V: TRBV7-3
size: NA
CDR3: CASSFTSGGDQKQITDTQYF

length: 16
V: TRBV5-1
size: few
CDR3: CASSPLGGAFGSEQFF

length: 16
V: TRBV5-4
size: NA
CDR3: CASSLGWLSGANVLTF

length: 13
V: TRBV5-4
size: once
CDR3: CASSLVAGREQYF

length: 15
V: TRBV7-8
size: once
CDR3: CASSVRTSASYEQYF

length: 17
V: TRBV5-4
size: once
CDR3: CASSGRDRQKYYNEQFF

length: 15
V: TRBV14
size: NA
CDR3: CASSQQGTYNYGYTF

length: 16
V: TRBV15
size: NA
CDR3: CATSRESLDMNTEAFF

length: 15
V: TRBV6-5
size: NA
CDR3: CASSFRDRGDQPQHF

length: 14
V: TRBV7-7
size: NA
CDR3: CASSFGLGTDTQYF

length: 13
V: TRBV2
size: NA
CDR3: CASNSKEQETQYF

length: 13
V: TRBV6-1
size: NA
CDR3: CANSGIADNEQFF

length: 16
V: TRBV27
size: NA
CDR3: CASSSPAGSGANVLTF

length: 16
V: TRBV9
size: once
CDR3: CASSGLQGAPKETQYF

length: 16
V: TRBV6-1
size: NA
CDR3: CASSEASEGANTEAFF

length: 15
V: TRBV5-1
size: NA
CDR3: CASSLSGVPPDTQYF

length: 13
V: TRBV6-1
size: NA
CDR3: CASRSRSTDTQYF

length: 15
V: TRBV27
size: NA
CDR3: CASSLLGRADQPQHF

length: 14
V: TRBV18
size: NA
CDR3: CASSPREERTEAFF

length: 13
V: TRBV12-5
size: NA
CDR3: CASGFGADTEAFF

length: 12
V: TRBV19
size: NA
CDR3: CASGTAAGGYTF

length: 13
V: TRBV5-6
size: once
CDR3: CASSLDRYTEAFF

length: 12
V: TRBV7-9
size: once
CDR3: CASSSDTAEQFF

length: 15
V: TRBV5-5
size: once
CDR3: CASSSLATASYEQYF

length: 14
V: TRBV5-1
size: NA
CDR3: CASSTPGQDYGYTF

length: 18
V: TRBV18
size: once
CDR3: CASSPLMSRLAETDTQYF

length: 14
V: TRBV5-6
size: once
CDR3: CASSFTRGSGELFF

length: 14
V: TRBV5-1
size: NA
CDR3: CASSLRQGDYEQYF

length: 15
V: TRBV7-9
size: NA
CDR3: CASNRWDRDTGELFF

length: 15
V: TRBV15
size: NA
CDR3: CATSAQGEGHNEQFF

length: 16
V: TRBV5-4
size: NA
CDR3: CASSSTQDTPNYGYTF

length: 15
V: TRBV5-4
size: NA
CDR3: CASSLAGQGSYEQYF

length: 14
V: TRBV5-6
size: NA
CDR3: CASSPSVGPYEQYF

length: 14
V: TRBV19
size: NA
CDR3: CASSLQGYNSPLHF

length: 16
V: TRBV5-1
size: NA
CDR3: CASSPRTGDMNTEAFF

length: 14
V: TRBV4-1
size: NA
CDR3: CASSLSGQGYEQYF

length: 12
V: TRBV6-1
size: NA
CDR3: CASRLTAYGYTF